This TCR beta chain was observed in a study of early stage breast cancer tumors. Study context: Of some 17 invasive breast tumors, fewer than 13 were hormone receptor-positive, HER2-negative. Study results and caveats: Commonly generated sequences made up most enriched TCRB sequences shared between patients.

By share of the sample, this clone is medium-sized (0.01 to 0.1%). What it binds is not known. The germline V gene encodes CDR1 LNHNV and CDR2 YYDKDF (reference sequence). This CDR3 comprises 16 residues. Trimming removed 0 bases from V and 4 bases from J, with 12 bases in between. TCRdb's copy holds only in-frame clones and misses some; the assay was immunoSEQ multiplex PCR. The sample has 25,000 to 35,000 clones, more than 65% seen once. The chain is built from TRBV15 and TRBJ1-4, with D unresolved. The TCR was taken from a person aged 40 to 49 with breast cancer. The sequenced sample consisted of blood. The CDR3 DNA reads TGTGCCACCAGCAGAGATGCGAGGGAAAGTAATGAAAAACTGTTTTTT. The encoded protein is CATSRDARESNEKLFF. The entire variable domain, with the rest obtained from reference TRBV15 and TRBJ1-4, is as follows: DAMVIQNPRYQVTQFGKPVTLSCSQTLNHNVMYWYQQKSSQAPKLLFHYYDKDFNNEADTPDNFQSRRPNTSFCFLDIRSPGLGDTAMYLCATSRDARESNEKLFFGSGTQLSVL.